Listed below are T cell receptor beta chains from one sample, sequenced in a study of T cell responses to AZD1222 COVID-19 vaccine. Libraries were prepared by immunoSEQ multiplex PCR; TCRdb keeps only in-frame clonotypes and omits some of them. The sample includes more than 95,000 clones, 75% to 95% of them seen just once. The sample in question was peripheral blood, obtained on day 0 of AZD1222 vaccination. The receptor source for this set is an adult in good health. Each CDR3 is given with its conserved first and last residue. D genes are given only for firm matches. Size values are once, few and many counts, or a class for expanded clones, and some rows have none.

>TRBV4-1|.|TRBJ2-1|TRBD1
CASSHRQGSYNEQFF
>TRBV28|.|TRBJ2-1|.
CASSPQMAGNNEQFF
>TRBV18|.|TRBJ1-4|.
CASSRTNEKLFF
>TRBV2|.|TRBJ2-5|TRBD2
CASSELAGDYLGETQYF
>TRBV12-3/TRBV12-4|.|TRBJ1-1|.
CASSLSGLVQAFF
>TRBV24-1|.|TRBJ2-1|.
CATSSSWDNEQFF
>TRBV30|.|TRBJ2-1|TRBD2
CAWSVRLAGWRGGYNEQFF
>TRBV28|.|TRBJ1-2|.
CASNLNNYGYTF
>TRBV18|.|TRBJ1-2|.
CASSPGLEGRSGYTF
>TRBV9|.|TRBJ2-5|.
CASSAGRSGETQYF
>TRBV5-1|.|TRBJ2-5|.
CASSAGPSRQETQYF
>TRBV5-3|few|TRBJ1-5|.
CARSLYNRTEYFNQPQHF
>TRBV27|.|TRBJ1-2|.
CASSLSGAFGGADGYTF
>TRBV6-1|.|TRBJ1-3|TRBD1
CASSEARQGSGNTIYF
>TRBV12-5|.|TRBJ1-5|TRBD1
CASGGGTGVRPQHF
>TRBV3-1/TRBV3-2|.|TRBJ2-7|TRBD2
CASSKAGANYEQYF
>TRBV27|.|TRBJ1-6|.
CASSREAFGGGSSPLHF
>TRBV4-3|.|TRBJ1-5|.
CASSQDRAGKQPQHF
>TRBV15|.|TRBJ1-1|.
CATSMRVGNTEAFF
>TRBV7-9|few|TRBJ2-1|.
CASSSVKVGFWGNEQFF
>TRBV5-1|.|TRBJ1-1|.
CASSLLQTSEAFF
>TRBV20-1|.|TRBJ2-2|.
CSALNTGELFF
>TRBV27|.|TRBJ2-1|.
CASSNPEQGFLWRDNEQFF